A single sample is the source of the 2 T cell receptor beta chains below, sequenced in a study of cytomegalovirus exposure and HLA in healthy donors. Sequencing was performed with immunoSEQ multiplex PCR; in TCRdb, only in-frame clones are kept and a portion is missing. The sample consists of about 74,000 clones, 85% to 95% of them appearing once. The sequencing sample was made of PBMCs. These receptor sequences come from a woman under 30 in good health and CMV-seropositive.

The rearrangement uses TRBV7-2 and TRBJ2-2; 10 nucleotides match TRBD2. Per the germline V gene, CDR1 is SGHTA and CDR2 is FQGNSA. The trim removed 8 bases at V and 1 base at J, leaving 7 bases unmatched. The CDR3 covers 16 residues. The CDR3 nucleotides read TGTGCCAGCTCTGGACTAGCGGCTCAGAACACCGGGGAGCTGTTTTTT. Residues: CASSGLAAQNTGELFF.

J is TRBJ1-1 and V is TRBV13; no clear D gene. Trimming stripped 2 bases from V and 0 bases from J, with 13 bases between. CDR3 size: 16 residues. In germline, CDR1 is PRHDT, CDR2 FYEKMQ (reference sequence). CDR3 protein: CASSLLGPLMNTEAFF. The CDR3, as DNA: TGTGCCAGCAGCTTACTGGGCCCTTTGATGAACACTGAAGCTTTCTTT. Full variable domain (outside the CDR3, taken from reference TRBV13 and TRBJ1-1): AAGVIQSPRHLIKEKRETATLKCYPIPRHDTVYWYQQGPGQDPQFLISFYEKMQSDKGSIPDRFSAQQFSDYHSELNMSSLELGDSALYFCASSLLGPLMNTEAFFGQGTRLTVV.